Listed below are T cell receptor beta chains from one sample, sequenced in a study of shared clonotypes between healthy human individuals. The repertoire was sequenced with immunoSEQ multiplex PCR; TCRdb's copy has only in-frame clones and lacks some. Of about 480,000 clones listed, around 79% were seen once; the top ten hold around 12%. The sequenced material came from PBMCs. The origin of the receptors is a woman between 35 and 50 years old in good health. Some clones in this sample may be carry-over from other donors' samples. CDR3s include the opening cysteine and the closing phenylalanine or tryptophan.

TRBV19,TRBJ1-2,CASRVFQDSYGYTF
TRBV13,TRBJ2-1,CASSPHTDRNNEQFF
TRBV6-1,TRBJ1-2,CASRGGGGAGGYTF
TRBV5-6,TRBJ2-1,CASSLVRAVYEQFF
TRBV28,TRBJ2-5,CASSNLGVGAETQYF
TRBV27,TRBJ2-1,CASHSHRYYNEQFF
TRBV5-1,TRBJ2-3,CASSIGTSGLTDTQYF
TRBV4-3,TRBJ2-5,CASSQEWDPTSGAQETQYF
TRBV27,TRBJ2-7,CASSRAHLAGTYEQYF
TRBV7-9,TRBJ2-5,CASSLEGGRELGETQYF
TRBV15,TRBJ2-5,CATSSSGLKTQYF
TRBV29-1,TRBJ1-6,CSVGHGADSPLHF
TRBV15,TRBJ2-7,CATSKGPPAGGVYEQYF
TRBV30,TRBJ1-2,CAWRGPDRSGYTF
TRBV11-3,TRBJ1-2,CASREEGIYGYTF
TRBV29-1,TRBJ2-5,CSVAPGLAGAETQYF
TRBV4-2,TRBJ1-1,CASSLTGGLNTEAFF
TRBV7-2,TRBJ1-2,CASSLDRFYGYTF
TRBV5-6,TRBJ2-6,CASSLGGPIASGANVLTF
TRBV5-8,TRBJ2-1,CASSKGLAAYNEQFF
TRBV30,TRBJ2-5,CAWSVNRGAQETQYF
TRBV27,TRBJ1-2,CASSSLANYGYTF
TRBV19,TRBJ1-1,CASSTDSANTEAFF
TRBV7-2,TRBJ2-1,CASSLVASGKGEQFF
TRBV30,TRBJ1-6,CAWSPAISPLHF
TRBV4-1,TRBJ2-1,CASSQDFGTSGKGEQFF
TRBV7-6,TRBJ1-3,CASSLGARSGNTIYF
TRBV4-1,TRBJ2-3,CASSQDLRSSGLDTQYF
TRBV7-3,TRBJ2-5,CASSLSGTQETQYF
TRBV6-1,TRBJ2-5,CASSERVSLYQETQYF
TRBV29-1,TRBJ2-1,CSVDGTGVVEQFF
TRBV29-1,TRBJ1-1,CSSSVVGSGTEAFF
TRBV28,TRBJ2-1,CASSLPQLEQFF
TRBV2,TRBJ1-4,CASSVQTSYNEKLFF
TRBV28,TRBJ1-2,CASSFPGTGQGVRDYGYTF